A selection of T cell receptor beta chains follows, all from one sample in a study of T-cell reconstitution after alpha-beta-depleted transplantation in children. TCRdb processed the PCR reads anew with MiXCR; each CDR3 protein has one entry. The sample yields fewer than 750,000 distinct CDR3 sequences, more than 20% seen once. Sequences were derived from PBMCs, mostly from graft donor cells, sampled 360 days after TCRalphabeta/CD19-depleted stem cell transplant. The receptors originated from a boy under two years old who had a stem cell transplant for acute myeloid leukemia, so the T cells may come from the graft donor. Both conserved end residues are part of each CDR3.

len	v_gene	j_gene	CDR3aa
15	TRBV6-5	TRBJ1-5	CASSYSSGGSQPQHF
18	TRBV4-2	TRBJ2-1	CASSQALAHRSSYNEQFF
15	TRBV18	TRBJ2-5	CASSNGVQYQETQYF
14	TRBV20-1	TRBJ2-7	CSARDSRVLYEQYF
16	TRBV12-5	TRBJ2-7	CASGFSPGGGSHEQYF
12	TRBV10-3	TRBJ1-1	CAISEGYTEAFF
17	TRBV20-1	TRBJ1-6	CSASSPQTGGYNSPLHF
17	TRBV20-1	TRBJ1-1	CSARRTGRSPMNTEAFF
13	TRBV20-1	TRBJ1-6	CSTLDRANSPLHF
16	TRBV2	TRBJ2-7	CASSEYIGQSSYEQYF
16	TRBV7-2	TRBJ2-3	CASSLWPSGSTDTQYF
14	TRBV10-2	TRBJ1-6	CASSGGPSSSPLHF
15	TRBV20-1	TRBJ2-7	CSARDIGGRPYEQYF
17	TRBV9	TRBJ2-1	CASSVASRGTAYNEQFF
16	TRBV9	TRBJ2-1	CASSAYRDRGNNEQFF
15	TRBV18	TRBJ2-7	CASSPLDRPVGEQYF
17	TRBV20-1	TRBJ1-5	CSATPIKQGSLTQPQHF
16	TRBV7-8	TRBJ2-3	CASSTGTGGNTDTQYF
15	TRBV20-1	TRBJ2-2	CSARSTSGYTGELFF
13	TRBV6-6	TRBJ1-1	CASSARVHTEAFF
15	TRBV29-1	TRBJ2-3	CSVDRGVTSTDTQYF
15	TRBV11-3	TRBJ2-5	CASSLIGGDQETQYF
13	TRBV5-6	TRBJ2-7	CASSLGRYYEQYF
16	TRBV7-2	TRBJ2-1	CASRLPGTSGNNEQFF
13	TRBV20-1	TRBJ2-7	CSASGTPSYEQYF
17	TRBV5-4	TRBJ1-1	CASSLVRRGTGSTEAFF
12	TRBV7-9	TRBJ2-7	CASSLGVREQYF
15	TRBV4-3	TRBJ2-3	CASSQGQGAADTQYF
16	TRBV11-3	TRBJ2-1	CASSLGAGQGGNEQFF